These 10 T cell receptor beta chains originate from one sample sequenced in a study of CD8 T cells in Susac syndrome. Random hexamers primed reverse transcription of about 0.5 to 1 ug RNA. TCRdb reprocessed the immunoSEQ multiplex PCR reads with MiXCR, giving one entry per CDR3 protein. This table holds around 130,000 distinct CDR3 sequences, around 91% found once. The sample was CD8+ T cells from PBMCs. The receptors were gathered from a human donor with multiple sclerosis.

This clonotype was seen only once. The chain joins TRBV20-1 to TRBJ2-7; D is ambiguous. The V and J ends lost 4 bases and 0 bases respectively, with 13 bases between them. This CDR3 has 14 amino acids. Germline lookup yields CDR1 DFQATT and CDR2 SNEGSKA (reference sequence). The CDR3 region is CSAMAYSGSYEQYF. The CDR3 bases are TGCAGTGCTATGGCCTACTCAGGCTCCTACGAGCAGTACTTC.

The V and J genes are TRBV10-3 and TRBJ2-3; D gene uncertain. Germline CDR1 and CDR2: ENHRY and SYGVKD. The ends were cut back, 1 base at V and 2 bases at J, with 1 base in the middle. The CDR3 length is 12 residues. This CDR3 is CAISEFTDTQYF. CDR3 nucleotide sequence: TGTGCCATCAGTGAGTTCACAGATACGCAGTATTTT.

To note about this clonotype: The DNA is left out, because the CDR3 cannot be placed on it with certainty; the CDR3 is given as TCRdb lists it. This rearrangement joins TRBV7-2 to TRBJ2-2. Germline V gene sequence: CDR1 SGHTA, CDR2 FQGNSA. The CDR3 comprises 16 residues, both ends counted. The CDR3 loop reads CASSLSSAKTPGSCFF.

The chain links TRBV30 to TRBJ1-2; D unclear. Per the germline V gene, CDR1 is GTSNPN and CDR2 is SVGIG (reference sequence). The CDR3 is 11 residues long. V was trimmed by 2 bases and J by 13 bases, leaving 14 bases between them. CDR3 sequence reads: CAWSMPRGGTF. The CDR3 DNA reads TGTGCCTGGAGTATGCCCCGAGGAGGCACCTTC.

This clonotype was seen a single time. V gene TRBV29-1 combines with J gene TRBJ1-1; D uncertain. CDR3 length: 12 residues. Per the germline V gene, CDR1 is SQVTM and CDR2 is ANQGSEA. Trimming took off 4 bases at V and 6 bases at J, with 12 bases between the two ends. The DNA for the CDR3 is TGCAGCGTTGTTAAGGGATCAGCTGAAGCTTTCTTT. Translation: CSVVKGSAEAFF.

This clonotype was detected a few times. The rearrangement joins TRBV4-1 to TRBJ2-1; no clear D gene. The length of the CDR3 is 16 residues. CDR1 and CDR2 (germline): MGHRA, YSYEKL. V lost 1 base, J lost 2 bases, and 12 bases lay in between. The CDR3 loop reads CASSQVEGNPYNEQFF. DNA for the CDR3: TGCGCCAGCAGCCAAGTTGAAGGGAACCCCTACAATGAGCAGTTCTTC.

This rearrangement joins TRBV15 to TRBJ1-1; D is undetermined. The V end lost 3 bases, the J end lost 1 base, and 6 bases lay between the germline ends. Germline loops: CDR1 LNHNV, CDR2 YYDKDF (reference sequence). This CDR3 region has 13 residues. The CDR3 loop is CATSRGSNTEAFF. CDR3 nucleotide sequence: TGTGCCACCAGCAGGGGCTCGAACACTGAAGCTTTCTTT.

In its sample, this clonotype was seen a few times. The rearrangement links TRBV6-2 or TRBV6-3 to TRBJ1-5; D call uncertain. The V gene's germline CDR1 is MNHEY and CDR2 SVGEGT. V was cut by 5 bases and J by 0 bases, with 8 bases left in between. CDR3 length equals 14 residues. CDR3 DNA sequence: TGTGCCAGCAGTCCCTTATATAGCAATCAGCCCCAGCATTTT. Translation gives CASSPLYSNQPQHF.

The chain employs TRBV19 and TRBJ2-7; D might be TRBD1 (5 bases). CDR1 LNHDA and CDR2 SQIVND come from the germline V gene (reference sequence). V was clipped by 1 base and J by 3 bases, with 10 bases between them. The CDR3 is 14 residues long. The CDR3 region has the DNA TGTGCCAGTAGTATAGGCACAGGAGTCTACGAGCAGTACTTC. Residues: CASSIGTGVYEQYF.

This rearrangement joins TRBV5-6 to TRBJ2-5, with D possibly TRBD2 on 5 matching bases. Germline V lookup: CDR1 SGHDT, CDR2 YYEEEE. Trimming stripped 0 bases from V and 3 bases from J, with 6 bases between. The CDR3 loop spans 13 amino acids. The CDR3 sequence is CASSLGGKETQYF. For the CDR3, the DNA is TGTGCCAGCAGCTTGGGAGGGAAAGAGACCCAGTACTTC.